The rows below give T cell receptor beta chains drawn from one sample of a study of blood T cell repertoires in COVID-19. TCRdb's copy holds only in-frame clones and misses some; the assay was immunoSEQ multiplex PCR. The sample gives 350,000 to 500,000 clones, over 75% of which show up once; approximately 1.5% is in the top ten. Sequencing input: PBMCs or T cells enriched from blood (not recorded which). The receptors originated from a young woman who had been exposed to COVID-19. The CDR3 runs from the conserved cysteine through the conserved F or W. The D gene is left open where the match is weak. Clone sizes are given selectively: once, few, many, or a class where the clone is expanded.

d_gene	abundance	v_gene	j_gene	CDR3aa	CDR3nt
-	-	TRBV11-2	TRBJ1-4	CASSGAGNEKLFF	TGTGCCAGCAGCGGCGCGGGTAATGAAAAACTGTTTTTT
TRBD2	-	TRBV13	TRBJ2-3	CASSTRSGRMSDTQYF	TGTGCCAGCAGTACACGTAGCGGGAGGATGTCAGATACGCAGTATTTT
TRBD1	-	TRBV5-1	TRBJ1-1	CASSRGLRDTEAFF	TGCGCCAGCAGCAGGGGGCTGAGGGACACTGAAGCTTTCTTT
-	-	TRBV2	TRBJ2-1	CASFASTPNEQFF	TGTGCCAGCTTTGCGTCCACCCCCAATGAGCAGTTCTTC
-	-	TRBV7-2	TRBJ2-1	CASSPGYQSGEQFF	TGTGCCAGCAGCCCCGGTTACCAATCGGGTGAGCAGTTCTTC
-	once	TRBV5-1	TRBJ1-4	CASRSRATNEKLFF	TGCGCCAGCAGATCTAGAGCAACTAATGAAAAACTGTTTTTT
-	-	TRBV28	TRBJ2-1	CASSLPRGTYNEQFF	TGTGCCAGCAGTTTACCCAGGGGTACCTACAATGAGCAGTTCTTC
TRBD2	-	TRBV6-1	TRBJ2-1	CASSEWRSRAGGQINEQFF	TGTGCCAGCAGTGAATGGCGGTCTCGGGCGGGAGGGCAGATCAATGAGCAGTTCTTC
TRBD2	-	TRBV4-3	TRBJ2-2	CASSHSGGPVTGELFF	TGCGCCAGCAGCCACAGCGGGGGGCCAGTCACCGGGGAGCTGTTTTTT
TRBD1	-	TRBV28	TRBJ1-2	CASSSPSGTGVDGYTF	TGTGCCAGCAGTTCACCTTCCGGGACAGGGGTGGATGGCTACACCTTC